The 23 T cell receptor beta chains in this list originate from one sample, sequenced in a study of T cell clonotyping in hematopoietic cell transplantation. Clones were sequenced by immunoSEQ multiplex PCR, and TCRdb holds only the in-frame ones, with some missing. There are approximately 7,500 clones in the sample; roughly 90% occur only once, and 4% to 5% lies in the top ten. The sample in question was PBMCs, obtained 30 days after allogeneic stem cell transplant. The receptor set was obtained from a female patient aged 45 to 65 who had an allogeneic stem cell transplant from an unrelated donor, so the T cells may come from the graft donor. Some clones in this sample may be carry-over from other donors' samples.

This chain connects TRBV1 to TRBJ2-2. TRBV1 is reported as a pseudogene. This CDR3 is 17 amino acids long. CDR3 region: CTSSQRDQFANTGELFF. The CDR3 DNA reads TGCACCAGCAGCCAACGAGACCAGTTCGCGAACACCGGGGAGCTGTTTTTT.

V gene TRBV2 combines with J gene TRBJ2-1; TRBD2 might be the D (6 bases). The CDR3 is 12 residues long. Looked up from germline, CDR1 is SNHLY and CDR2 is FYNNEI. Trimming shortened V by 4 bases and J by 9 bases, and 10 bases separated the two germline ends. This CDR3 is CASSVRGSEQFF. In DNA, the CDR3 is TGTGCCAGCAGTGTCCGGGGGAGTGAGCAGTTCTTC.

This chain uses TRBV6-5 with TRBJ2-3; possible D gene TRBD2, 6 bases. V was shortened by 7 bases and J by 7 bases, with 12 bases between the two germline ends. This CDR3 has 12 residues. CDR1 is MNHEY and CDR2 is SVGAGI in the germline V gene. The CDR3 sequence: CASKQEGNTQYF. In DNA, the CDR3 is TGTGCCAGCAAACAGGAGGGAAATACGCAGTATTTT.

The chain's CDR3 is CASSVATQYF. CDR3 DNA: TGTGCCAGCAGTGTGGCTACGCAGTATTTT. This chain uses TRBV6-1 with TRBJ2-3; D not resolved. This CDR3 is 10 amino acids long. The germline CDR1 and CDR2 sequences are MNHNS and SASEGT. V was pared by 4 bases and J by 8 bases, with 4 bases between.

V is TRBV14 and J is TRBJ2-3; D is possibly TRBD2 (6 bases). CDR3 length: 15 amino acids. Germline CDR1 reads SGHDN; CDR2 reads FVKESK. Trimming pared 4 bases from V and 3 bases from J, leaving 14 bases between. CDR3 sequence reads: CASSLGSGGTDTQYF. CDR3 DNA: TGTGCCAGCAGCCTCGGGAGTGGGGGAACAGATACGCAGTATTTT. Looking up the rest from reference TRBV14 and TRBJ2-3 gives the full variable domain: EAGVTQFPSHSVIEKGQTVTLRCDPISGHDNLYWYRRVMGKEIKFLLHFVKESKQDESGMPNNRFLAERTGGTYSTLKVQPAELEDSGVYFCASSLGSGGTDTQYFGPGTRLTVL.

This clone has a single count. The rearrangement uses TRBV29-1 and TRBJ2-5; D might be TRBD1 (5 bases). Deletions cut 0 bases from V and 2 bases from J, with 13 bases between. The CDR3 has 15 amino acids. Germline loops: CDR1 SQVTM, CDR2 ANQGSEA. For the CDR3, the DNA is TGCAGCGTTGAAGATGGGAAACAGGTACAAGAGACCCAGTACTTC. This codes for CSVEDGKQVQETQYF.

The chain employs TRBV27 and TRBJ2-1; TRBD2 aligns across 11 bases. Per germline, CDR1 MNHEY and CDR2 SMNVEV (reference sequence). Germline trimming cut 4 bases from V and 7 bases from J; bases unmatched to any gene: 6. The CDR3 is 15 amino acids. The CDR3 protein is CASSSRLAGPNEQFF. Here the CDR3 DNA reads TGTGCCAGCAGTTCCAGACTAGCGGGACCAAATGAGCAGTTCTTC.

CDR3 DNA: TGTGCCAGCAGCTTAGCTTGGGAACCTAATGAAAAACTGTTTTTT. This gives the protein CASSLAWEPNEKLFF. The V gene is TRBV7-9, the J gene TRBJ1-4; D call uncertain. The length of the CDR3 is 15 residues. V lost 0 bases to trimming and J lost 3 bases, with 8 bases between them. CDR1 is SEHNR and CDR2 is FQNEAQ in the germline V gene (reference sequence).

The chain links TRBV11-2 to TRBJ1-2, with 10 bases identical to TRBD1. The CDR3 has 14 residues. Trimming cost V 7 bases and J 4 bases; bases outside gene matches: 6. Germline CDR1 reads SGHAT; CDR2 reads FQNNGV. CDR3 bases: TGTGCCAGCACGACAGGGGGCAGGAGCTATGGCTACACCTTC. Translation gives CASTTGGRSYGYTF.

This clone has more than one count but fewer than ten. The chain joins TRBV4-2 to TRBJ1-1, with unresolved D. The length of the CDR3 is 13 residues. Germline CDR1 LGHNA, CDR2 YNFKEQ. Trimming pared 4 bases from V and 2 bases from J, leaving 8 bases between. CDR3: CASSRPVNTEAFF. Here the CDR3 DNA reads TGTGCCAGCAGCCGACCTGTAAACACTGAAGCTTTCTTT.

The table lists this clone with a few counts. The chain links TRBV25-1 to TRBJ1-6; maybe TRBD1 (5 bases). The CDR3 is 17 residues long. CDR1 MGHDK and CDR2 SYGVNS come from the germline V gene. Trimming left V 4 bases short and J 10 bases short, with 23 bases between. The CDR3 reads CASSGTRGQARGSPLHF. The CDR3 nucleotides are TGTGCCAGCAGTGGAACAAGGGGTCAAGCTAGAGGCTCACCCCTCCACTTT.

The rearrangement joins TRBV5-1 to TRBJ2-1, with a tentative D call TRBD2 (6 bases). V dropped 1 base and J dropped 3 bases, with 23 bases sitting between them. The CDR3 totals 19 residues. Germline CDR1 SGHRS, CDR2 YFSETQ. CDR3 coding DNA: TGCGCCAGCAGCTTGAGTCTTAGCGGTGCATACCTTTACTACAATGAGCAGTTCTTC. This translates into CASSLSLSGAYLYYNEQFF.

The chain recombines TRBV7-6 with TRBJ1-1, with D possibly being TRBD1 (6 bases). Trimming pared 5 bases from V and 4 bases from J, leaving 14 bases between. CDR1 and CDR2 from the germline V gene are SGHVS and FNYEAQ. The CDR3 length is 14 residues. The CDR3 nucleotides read TGTGCCAGCAGCCCCGCGAGGGGGGCCACTGAAGCTTTCTTT. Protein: CASSPARGATEAFF.

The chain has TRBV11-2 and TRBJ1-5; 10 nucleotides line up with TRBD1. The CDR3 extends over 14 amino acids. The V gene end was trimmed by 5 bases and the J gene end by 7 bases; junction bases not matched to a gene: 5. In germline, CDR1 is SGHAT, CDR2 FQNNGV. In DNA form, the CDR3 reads TGTGCCAGCAGCCGGGGACAGGGGAAACAGCCCCAGCATTTT. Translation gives CASSRGQGKQPQHF.

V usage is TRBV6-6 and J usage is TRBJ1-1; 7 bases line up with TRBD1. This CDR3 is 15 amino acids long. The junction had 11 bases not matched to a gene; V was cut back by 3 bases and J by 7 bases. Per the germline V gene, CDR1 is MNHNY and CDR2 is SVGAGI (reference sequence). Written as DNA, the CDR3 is TGTGCCAGCAGTTATACTTCCCACACAGGGGATGAAGCTTTCTTT. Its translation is CASSYTSHTGDEAFF.

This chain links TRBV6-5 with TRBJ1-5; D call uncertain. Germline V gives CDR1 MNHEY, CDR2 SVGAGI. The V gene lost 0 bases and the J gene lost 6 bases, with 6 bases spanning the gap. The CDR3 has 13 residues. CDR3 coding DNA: TGTGCCAGCAGTTACTCGACGGGTCAGCCCCAGCATTTT. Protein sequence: CASSYSTGQPQHF.

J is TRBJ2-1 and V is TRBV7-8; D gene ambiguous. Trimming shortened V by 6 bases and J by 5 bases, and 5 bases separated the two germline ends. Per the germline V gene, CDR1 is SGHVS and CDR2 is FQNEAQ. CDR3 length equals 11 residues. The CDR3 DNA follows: TGTGCCAGCAGGGCTCACAATGAGCAGTTCTTC. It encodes CASRAHNEQFF.

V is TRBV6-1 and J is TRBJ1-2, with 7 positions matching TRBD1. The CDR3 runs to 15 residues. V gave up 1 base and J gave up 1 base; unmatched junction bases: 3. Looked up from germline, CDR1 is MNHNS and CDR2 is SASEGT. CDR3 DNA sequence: TGTGCCAGCAGTGAAGGGGGACAGCATAACTATGGCTACACCTTC. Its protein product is CASSEGGQHNYGYTF.

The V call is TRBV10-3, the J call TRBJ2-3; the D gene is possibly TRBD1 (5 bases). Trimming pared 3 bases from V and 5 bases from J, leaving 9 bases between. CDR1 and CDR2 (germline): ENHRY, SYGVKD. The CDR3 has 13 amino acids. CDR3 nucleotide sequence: TGTGCCATCAGTGAAAGGGGAAAAGATACGCAGTATTTT. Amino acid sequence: CAISERGKDTQYF.

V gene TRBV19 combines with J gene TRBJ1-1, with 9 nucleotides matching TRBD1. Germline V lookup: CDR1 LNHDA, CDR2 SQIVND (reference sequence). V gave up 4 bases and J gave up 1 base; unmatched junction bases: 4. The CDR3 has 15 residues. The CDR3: CASSTGQGKNTEAFF. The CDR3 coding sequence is TGTGCCAGTAGTACAGGACAGGGGAAGAACACTGAAGCTTTCTTT. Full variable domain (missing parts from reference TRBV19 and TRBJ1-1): DGGITQSPKYLFRKEGQNVTLSCEQNLNHDAMYWYRQDPGQGLRLIYYSQIVNDFQKGDIAEGYSVSREKKESFPLTVTSAQKNPTAFYLCASSTGQGKNTEAFFGQGTRLTVV.

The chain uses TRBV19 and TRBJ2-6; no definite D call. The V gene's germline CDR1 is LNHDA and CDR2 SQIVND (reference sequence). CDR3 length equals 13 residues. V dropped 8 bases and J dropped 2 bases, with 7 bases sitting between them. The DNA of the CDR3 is TGTGCCAGTCGACGGGCTGGGGCCAACGTCCTGACTTTC. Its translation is CASRRAGANVLTF. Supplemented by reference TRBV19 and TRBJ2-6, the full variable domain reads DGGITQSPKYLFRKEGQNVTLSCEQNLNHDAMYWYRQDPGQGLRLIYYSQIVNDFQKGDIAEGYSVSREKKESFPLTVTSAQKNPTAFYLCASRRAGANVLTFGAGSRLTVL.

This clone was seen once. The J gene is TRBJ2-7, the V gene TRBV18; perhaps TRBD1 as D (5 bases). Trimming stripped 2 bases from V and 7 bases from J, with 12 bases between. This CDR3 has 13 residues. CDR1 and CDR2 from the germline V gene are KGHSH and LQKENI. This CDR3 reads CASSPVQGGEQYV. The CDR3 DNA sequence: TGTGCCAGCTCACCAGTCCAGGGCGGAGAGCAGTACGTC.

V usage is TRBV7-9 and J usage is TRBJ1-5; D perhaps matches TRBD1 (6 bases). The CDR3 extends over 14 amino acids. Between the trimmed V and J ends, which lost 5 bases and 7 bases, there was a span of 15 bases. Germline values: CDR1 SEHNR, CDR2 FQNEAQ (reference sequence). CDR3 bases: TGTGCCAGCAGCCCCGACAGGACCACACAGCCCCAGCATTTT. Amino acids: CASSPDRTTQPQHF.